Below are 19 T cell receptor beta chains sequenced from a single sample in a study of cytomegalovirus exposure and HLA in healthy donors. PCR primers comprised 60 Vbeta and 13 Jbeta primers. Some clones are missing from TCRdb's copy, which holds only in-frame ones; the method was immunoSEQ multiplex PCR. The table includes tens of thousands of clones, 45% to 55% detected once. Sequencing was done on a sample of PBMCs. The receptors stem from a woman between 40 and 50 years old in good health and CMV-seropositive.

By share, this clone ranks as medium-sized. V gene TRBV7-2 combines with J gene TRBJ1-1; no clear D gene. V lost 5 bases, J lost 1 base, and 11 bases lay in between. This CDR3 is 14 amino acids long. Germline V gene lookup returns CDR1 SGHTA and CDR2 FQGNSA. CDR3 coding DNA: TGTGCCAGCAGCCCTGTGTTACAGAACACTGAAGCTTTCTTT. Its protein product is CASSPVLQNTEAFF. Based on the CDR3 plus reference TRBV7-2 and TRBJ1-1, the full variable domain is GAGVSQSPSNKVTEKGKDVELRCDPISGHTALYWYRQSLGQGLEFLIYFQGNSAPDKSGLPSDRFSAERTGGSVSTLTIQRTQQEDSAVYLCASSPVLQNTEAFFGQGTRLTVV.

The chain joins TRBV5-1 to TRBJ1-2; 11 bases map to TRBD1. Trimming cost V 4 bases and J 7 bases; bases outside gene matches: 3. From germline, CDR1 is SGHRS and CDR2 YFSETQ. The CDR3 is 13 residues long. The CDR3 bases are TGCGCCAGCAGCGTGGGACAGGGGGTTGGCTACACCTTC. Protein product: CASSVGQGVGYTF.

The chain has TRBV4-1 and TRBJ1-4; D not resolved. The CDR3 length is 13 residues. Germline V gene lookup returns CDR1 MGHRA and CDR2 YSYEKL. The V gene lost 4 bases and the J gene lost 8 bases, with 11 bases spanning the gap. The CDR3 region is CASSLQLREKLFF. DNA of the CDR3: TGCGCCAGCAGCCTACAGCTTAGGGAAAAACTGTTTTTT.

In the case of this clone: Other nucleotide sequences in the sample specify the same CDR3. The CDR3 sequence is CSVNRGSNYGYTF. DNA for the CDR3: TGCAGCGTTAACAGGGGAAGTAACTATGGCTACACCTTC. This chain links TRBV29-1 with TRBJ1-2; 7 nucleotides agree with TRBD1. J was trimmed by 1 base and V by 5 bases; bases with no gene match: 4. The germline CDR1 and CDR2 sequences are SQVTM and ANQGSEA. This CDR3 spans 13 amino acids.

The J gene is TRBJ1-3, the V gene TRBV6-5, with D unclear. V was trimmed by 5 bases and J by 0 bases, leaving 11 bases between them. Per the germline V gene, CDR1 is MNHEY and CDR2 is SVGAGI. There are 15 residues in the CDR3. The CDR3 is CASSPPGNSGNTIYF. CDR3 coding DNA: TGTGCCAGCAGTCCCCCCGGTAACTCTGGAAACACCATATATTTT.

The chain joins TRBV13 to TRBJ1-5; no clear D gene. Germline CDR1 PRHDT, CDR2 FYEKMQ (reference sequence). This CDR3 has 12 residues. Trimming took off 6 bases at V and 4 bases at J, with 7 bases between the two ends. CDR3 sequence reads: CASSSQNQPQHF. DNA of the CDR3: TGTGCCAGCAGTTCCCAAAATCAGCCCCAGCATTTT.

This clone occurred a few times. The chain links TRBV7-9 to TRBJ2-4; 8 bases map to TRBD2. Germline-derived CDR1 and CDR2 are SEHNR and FQNEAQ (reference sequence). The CDR3 is 13 amino acids. Losses at the gene ends were 3 bases for V and 5 bases for J; bases not matched to a gene: 0. As DNA, the CDR3 is TGTGCCAGCAGCTTCGGGAGGGAAAACATTCAGTACTTC. Translated: CASSFGRENIQYF.

The CDR3 nucleotides read TGTGCCATCAGGGCTACAGGGAACACTGAAGCTTTCTTT. It encodes CAIRATGNTEAFF. This chain connects TRBV10-3 to TRBJ1-1; D is perhaps TRBD1 (5 bases). The V gene lost 6 bases and the J gene lost 1 base, with 9 bases spanning the gap. There are 13 residues in the CDR3. Germline loops: CDR1 ENHRY, CDR2 SYGVKD.

This rearrangement joins TRBV19 to TRBJ2-7; a possible D gene is TRBD1 (6 bases). This CDR3 is 14 amino acids long. The germline CDR1 and CDR2 sequences are LNHDA and SQIVND (reference sequence). The V gene lost 5 bases and the J gene lost 2 bases, with 13 bases spanning the gap. CDR3 coding DNA: TGTGCCAGTAGTTACACTACAGGGCCCTACGAGCAGTACTTC. This sequence encodes CASSYTTGPYEQYF.

The chain is built from TRBV4-1 and TRBJ2-4, with D hard to call. V lost 4 bases and J lost 0, with 7 bases in between. This CDR3 has 14 amino acids. The V gene's germline CDR1 is MGHRA and CDR2 YSYEKL. The CDR3, as DNA: TGCGCCAGCAGCCCCATGTTAGCCAAAAACATTCAGTACTTC. This encodes CASSPMLAKNIQYF.

J is TRBJ1-1 and V is TRBV2; no clear D gene. Trimming shortened V by 4 bases and J by 3 bases, and 12 bases separated the two germline ends. The germline gives CDR1 SNHLY, CDR2 FYNNEI. The CDR3 consists of 14 residues. CDR3 sequence (DNA): TGTGCCAGCAGTGGCCTCGAGGTTTACACTGAAGCTTTCTTT. Translating it yields CASSGLEVYTEAFF. Supplemented by reference TRBV2 and TRBJ1-1, the full variable domain reads EPEVTQTPSHQVTQMGQEVILRCVPISNHLYFYWYRQILGQKVEFLVSFYNNEISEKSEIFDDQFSVERPDGSNFTLKIRSTKLEDSAMYFCASSGLEVYTEAFFGQGTRLTVV.

This clone was observed a handful of times. The genes are TRBV5-4 and TRBJ1-2; the match to TRBD1 covers 12 bases. The CDR3 has 15 residues. The trim removed 4 bases at V and 4 bases at J, leaving 5 bases unmatched. From germline, CDR1 is SGHNT and CDR2 YYREEE (reference sequence). CDR3 region: CASSGTGGFAYGYTF. In DNA form, the CDR3 reads TGTGCCAGCAGCGGGACAGGGGGCTTCGCCTATGGCTACACCTTC.

This rearrangement joins TRBV4-3 to TRBJ2-5, with a tentative D call TRBD2 (6 bases). The CDR3 is 13 amino acids. V lost 0 bases to trimming and J lost 5 bases, with 7 bases between them. Germline V gives CDR1 LGHNA, CDR2 YSLEER. This chain's CDR3 is CASSQEEGETQYF. CDR3 sequence (DNA): TGCGCCAGCAGCCAAGAGGAGGGGGAGACCCAGTACTTC.

This clone was picked up a small number of times. A junction end diverges from the germline sequence, so it may reflect a read error. The chain uses TRBV12-5 and TRBJ2-5; D remains ambiguous. Germline CDR1 reads LGHNT; CDR2 reads FRNRAP. The CDR3 sequence is 12 residues long. This CDR3 is CASGLFTSSLDF. The DNA of the CDR3 is TGTGCTAGTGGTTTATTTACCTCGAGCTTGGACTTC.

This rearrangement joins TRBV5-1 to TRBJ2-5; 10 nucleotides align to TRBD2. The CDR3 contains 15 residues. Germline lookup yields CDR1 SGHRS and CDR2 YFSETQ. J lost 4 bases, V lost 4 bases, and 7 bases had no gene match. In DNA form, the CDR3 reads TGCGCCAGCAGCCCAAGCGGGGGGGCCGGAGAGACCCAGTACTTC. It specifies CASSPSGGAGETQYF.

The V and J genes are TRBV29-1 and TRBJ1-2; no clear D. V was clipped by 3 bases and J by 8 bases, with 13 bases between them. This CDR3 has 12 amino acids. Germline loops: CDR1 SQVTM, CDR2 ANQGSEA. The CDR3 DNA follows: TGCAGCGTTGATTACAGTCGCGGGGGCTACACCTTC. Its protein is CSVDYSRGGYTF. Supplemented by reference TRBV29-1 and TRBJ1-2, the full variable domain reads SAVISQKPSRDICQRGTSLTIQCQVDSQVTMMFWYRQQPGQSLTLIATANQGSEATYESGFVIDKFPISRPNLTFSTLTVSNMSPEDSSIYLCSVDYSRGGYTFGSGTRLTVV.

This clone was seen a few times. This chain joins TRBV7-3 and TRBJ2-2; D is unresolved. V was trimmed by 1 base and J by 4 bases, leaving 7 bases between them. Germline CDR1 is SGHTA and CDR2 is FQGTGA. The CDR3 is 14 residues long. The CDR3 DNA sequence: TGTGCCAGCAGCTTAAAAAGCGCCACCGGGGAGCTGTTTTTT. Amino acid sequence: CASSLKSATGELFF.

V and J are TRBV14 and TRBJ2-5; D gene unclear. The J call may be incorrect, as the DNA end agrees better with TRBJ2-7. Germline CDR1 SGHDN, CDR2 FVKESK. The CDR3 consists of 16 residues. The DNA of the CDR3 is TGTGCCAGCAGCCAAGTCCCGTTCCAACGCTCCTACGAGCAGTACTTC. Protein product: CASSQVPFQRSYEQYF.

This clone has just a few counts. The CDR3 here is CASSETGSKNIQYF. The DNA for the CDR3 is TGTGCCAGTAGTGAGACAGGGTCCAAAAACATTCAGTACTTC. The chain joins TRBV19 to TRBJ2-4, with 7 bases that match TRBD1. Germline V gene data show CDR1 as LNHDA and CDR2 as SQIVND (reference sequence). This CDR3 contains 14 residues. Trimming at V came to 5 bases and at J to 2 bases, leaving 3 bases not matched to a gene.